Sequencing of this TCR beta chain was carried out in a study of blood T cell repertoires in COVID-19. At the level of the study: PBMCs, B-cell-depleted T cells, or T cells provided the cDNA or gDNA that made up the material.

V was pared by 4 bases and J by 4 bases, with 19 bases between. This CDR3 is 16 amino acids long. Per the germline V gene, CDR1 is SEHNR and CDR2 is FQNEAQ (reference sequence). Clinical history as reported by participants underpinned cohort assignment. Repertoires were generated with immunoSEQ multiplex PCR, while TCRdb's copy carries only in-frame clones and drops some. The sample has around 250,000 clones; around 90% are singletons. The specimen was PBMCs or T cells enriched from blood (not recorded which). The TCR comes from a human donor in a cohort exposed to, infected with or recovered from COVID-19 (not recorded which). The donor label of this sample is uncertain. The chain has TRBV7-9 and TRBJ1-2; possibly TRBD1 for D (5 bases). CDR3 sequence: CASSSALGGRVYGYTF. Written as DNA, the CDR3 is TGTGCCAGCAGCTCGGCCCTCGGGGGGAGGGTCTATGGCTACACCTTC.